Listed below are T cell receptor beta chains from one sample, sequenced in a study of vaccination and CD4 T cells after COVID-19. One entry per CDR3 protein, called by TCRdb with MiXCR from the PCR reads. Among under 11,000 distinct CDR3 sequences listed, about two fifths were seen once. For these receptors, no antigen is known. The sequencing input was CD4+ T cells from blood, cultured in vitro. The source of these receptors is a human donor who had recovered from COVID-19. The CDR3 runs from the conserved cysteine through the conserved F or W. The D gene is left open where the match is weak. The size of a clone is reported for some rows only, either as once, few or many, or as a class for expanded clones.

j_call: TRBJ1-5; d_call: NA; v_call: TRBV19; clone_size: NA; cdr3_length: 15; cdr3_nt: TGTGCCAGTAGTTTCAGCCACCCCAGCAATCAGCCCCAGCATTTT; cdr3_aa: CASSFSHPSNQPQHF
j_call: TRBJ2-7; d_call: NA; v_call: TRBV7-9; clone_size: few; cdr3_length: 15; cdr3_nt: TGTGCCAGCAGCTTAGATAACAGCCGGGTCTACGAGCAGTACTTC; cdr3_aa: CASSLDNSRVYEQYF
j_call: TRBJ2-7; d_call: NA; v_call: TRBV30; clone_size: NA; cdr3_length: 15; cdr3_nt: TGTGCCTGGAGGCATGCGAGCCACAGCTCCTACGAGCAGTACTTC; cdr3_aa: CAWRHASHSSYEQYF
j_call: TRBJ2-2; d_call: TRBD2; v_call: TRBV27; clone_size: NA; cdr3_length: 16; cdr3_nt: TGTGCCAGCAGTTTTACCGGGACTAGCAGGACCAGGGAGCTGTTTTTT; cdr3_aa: CASSFTGTSRTRELFF
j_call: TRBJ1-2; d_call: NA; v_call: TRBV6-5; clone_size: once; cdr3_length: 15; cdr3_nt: TGTGCCAGCAGTTACTCGGGTATGGGGAGTAATGGCTACACCTTC; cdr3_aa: CASSYSGMGSNGYTF
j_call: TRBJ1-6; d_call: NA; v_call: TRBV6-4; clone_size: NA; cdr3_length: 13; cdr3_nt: TGTGCCAGCAGTGACGAGGTGGGGTCACCCCTCCACTTT; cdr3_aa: CASSDEVGSPLHF
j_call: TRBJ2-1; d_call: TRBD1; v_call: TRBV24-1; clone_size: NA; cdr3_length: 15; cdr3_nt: TGTGCCACCAGTGCCCTGGGACAGGGATACAATGAGCAGTTCTTC; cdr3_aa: CATSALGQGYNEQFF
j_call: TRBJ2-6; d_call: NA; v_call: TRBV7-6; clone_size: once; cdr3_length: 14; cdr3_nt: TGTGCCAGCAGCTTAGGATCTGGGGCCAACGTCCTGACTTTC; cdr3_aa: CASSLGSGANVLTF
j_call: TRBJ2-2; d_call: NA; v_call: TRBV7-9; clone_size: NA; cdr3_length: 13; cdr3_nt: TGTGCCAGCAGCTCTCAGGGGACCGGGGAGCTGTTTTTT; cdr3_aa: CASSSQGTGELFF
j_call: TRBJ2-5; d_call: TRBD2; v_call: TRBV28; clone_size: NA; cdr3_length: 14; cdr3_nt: TGTGCCAGTAAACTAGCGGGACTTCAAGAGACCCAGTACTTC; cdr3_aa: CASKLAGLQETQYF
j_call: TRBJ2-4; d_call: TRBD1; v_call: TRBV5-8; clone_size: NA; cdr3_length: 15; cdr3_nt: TGTGCCAGCAGCTTGGAGGGACAGTCCAAAAACATTCAGTACTTC; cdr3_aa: CASSLEGQSKNIQYF
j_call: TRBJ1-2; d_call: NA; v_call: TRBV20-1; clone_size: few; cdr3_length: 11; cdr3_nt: TGCAGTGCTGGAGACAGGACTGGCTACACCTTC; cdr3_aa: CSAGDRTGYTF
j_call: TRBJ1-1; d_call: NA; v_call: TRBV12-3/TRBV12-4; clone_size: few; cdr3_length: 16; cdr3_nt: TGTGCCAGCAGTTTGGGGCAGGGGAATGGAAACACTGAAGCTTTCTTT; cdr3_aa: CASSLGQGNGNTEAFF
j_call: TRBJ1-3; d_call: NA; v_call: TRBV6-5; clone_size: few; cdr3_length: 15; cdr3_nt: TGTGCCAGCAGTTACTCAGGGACTCCTGGAAACACCATATATTTT; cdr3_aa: CASSYSGTPGNTIYF
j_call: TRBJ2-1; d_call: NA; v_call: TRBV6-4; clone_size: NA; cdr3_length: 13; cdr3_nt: TGTGCCAGCAGTGTTGACTATTTCAATGAGCAGTTCTTC; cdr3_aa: CASSVDYFNEQFF
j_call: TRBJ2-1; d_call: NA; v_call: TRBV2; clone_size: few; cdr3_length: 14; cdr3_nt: TGTGCCAGCAGTAGGGGGAGACCCCCGAATGAGCAGTTCTTC; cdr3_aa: CASSRGRPPNEQFF
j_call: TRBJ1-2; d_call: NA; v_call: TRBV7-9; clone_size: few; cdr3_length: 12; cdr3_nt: TGTGCCACGATGGCCGGAGACTATGGCTACACCTTC; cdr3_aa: CATMAGDYGYTF
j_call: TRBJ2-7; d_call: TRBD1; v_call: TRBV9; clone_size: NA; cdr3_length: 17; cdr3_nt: TGTGCCAGCAGCGATCGCCCCGGGACAGTGCGAGTGTACGAGCAGTACTTC; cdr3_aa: CASSDRPGTVRVYEQYF
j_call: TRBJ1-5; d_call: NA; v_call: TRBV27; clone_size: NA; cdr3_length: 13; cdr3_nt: TGTGCCAGCAGTTTAGTCAATAATCAGCCCCAGCATTTT; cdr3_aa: CASSLVNNQPQHF
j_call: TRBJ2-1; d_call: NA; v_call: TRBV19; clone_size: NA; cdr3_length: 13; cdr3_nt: TGTGCCAGTAGTATTGGCAGGGCCGATGAGCAGTTCTTC; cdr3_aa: CASSIGRADEQFF
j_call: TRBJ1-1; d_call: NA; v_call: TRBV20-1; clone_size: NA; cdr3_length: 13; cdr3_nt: TGCAGTGCCGCTCGATCAGGTCCCCCTGAAGCTTTCTTT; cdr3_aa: CSAARSGPPEAFF
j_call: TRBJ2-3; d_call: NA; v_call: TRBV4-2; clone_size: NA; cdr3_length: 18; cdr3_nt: TGTGCCAGCAGCCAAGATCTGGTCAGGGATTTAAGTACAGATACGCAGTATTTT; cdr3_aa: CASSQDLVRDLSTDTQYF
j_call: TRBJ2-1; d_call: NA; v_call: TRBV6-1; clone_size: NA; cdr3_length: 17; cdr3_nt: TGTGCCAGCAGTGAAAAAGGCTACAGGGTATCCTACAATGAGCAGTTCTTC; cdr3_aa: CASSEKGYRVSYNEQFF
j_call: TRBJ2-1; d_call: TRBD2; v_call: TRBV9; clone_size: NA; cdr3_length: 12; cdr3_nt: TGTGCCAGCAGCGTAACGGGGGGTGAGCAGTTCTTC; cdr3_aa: CASSVTGGEQFF
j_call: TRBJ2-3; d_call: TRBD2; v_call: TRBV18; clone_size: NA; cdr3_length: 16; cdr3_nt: TGTGCCAGCTCACCAGAAGGGACTAGTGGCACAGATACGCAGTATTTT; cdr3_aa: CASSPEGTSGTDTQYF
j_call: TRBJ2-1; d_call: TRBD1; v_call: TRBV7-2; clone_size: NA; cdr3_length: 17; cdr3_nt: TGTGCCAGCAGCTTAGTGGGTGAACGGACAGGCTACAATGAGCAGTTCTTC; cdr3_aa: CASSLVGERTGYNEQFF
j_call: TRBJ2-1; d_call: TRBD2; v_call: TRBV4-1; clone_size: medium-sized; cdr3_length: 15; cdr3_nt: TGCGCCAGCAGGCGGGGACTAGCGGGGGACAATGAGCAGTTCTTC; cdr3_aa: CASRRGLAGDNEQFF
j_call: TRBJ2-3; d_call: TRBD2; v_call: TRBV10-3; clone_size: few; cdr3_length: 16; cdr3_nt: TGTGCCATCAGTGAGTCGACATCCAGCGGGGGGGATACGCAGTATTTT; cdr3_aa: CAISESTSSGGDTQYF